These T cell receptor beta chains were read from a single sample in a study of blood T cell repertoires in COVID-19. Libraries were prepared by immunoSEQ multiplex PCR; TCRdb keeps only in-frame clonotypes and omits some of them. The sample holds 230,000 or so clones; approximately 79% are singletons and the top ten take approximately 5.3%. Sequenced input: peripheral blood. Receptors originate from a human donor in a cohort sampled during active COVID-19. Each CDR3 is given with its conserved first and last residue. The D gene is left open where the match is weak. Clone size is not always given. Where it is, it says once, few, many or a class for expanded clones.

V gene	J gene	clone size	D gene	CDR3 DNA	CDR3 protein
TRBV6-4	TRBJ2-1	NA	TRBD1	TGTGCCAGCAGTGTCGGGACAGGGGCTCTCGATGAGCAGTTCTTC	CASSVGTGALDEQFF
TRBV13	TRBJ2-7	NA	TRBD2	TGTGCCAGCAGCCCCCGGGCTAGCGGGATACCAGTCTCCTACGAGCAGTACTTC	CASSPRASGIPVSYEQYF
TRBV5-1	TRBJ2-5	NA	TRBD1	TGCGCCAGCAGCCCCGCGGGGACAGGCTACCAAGAGACCCAGTACTTC	CASSPAGTGYQETQYF
TRBV7-2	TRBJ1-4	NA	TRBD1	TGTGCCAGCAGCCCAGGACAGGGACATTTTAATGAAAAACTGTTTTTT	CASSPGQGHFNEKLFF
TRBV27	TRBJ2-5	NA	TRBD2	TGTGCCAGCAGTTTAGCTAGCGGAGGCGGGGAGACCCAGTACTTC	CASSLASGGGETQYF
TRBV19	TRBJ1-5	NA	NA	TGTGCCAGTAGTATGATACAGGGACGGCAGCCCCAGCATTTT	CASSMIQGRQPQHF
TRBV7-2	TRBJ2-5	NA	TRBD1	TGTGCCAGCAGCTTCAGACAGGGGAGAGAGACCCAGTACTTC	CASSFRQGRETQYF
TRBV27	TRBJ2-2	NA	TRBD2	TGTGCCAGCAGTTCCCCAAGACTAGCGGGAGTAACCGGGGAGCTGTTTTTT	CASSSPRLAGVTGELFF
TRBV19	TRBJ1-2	NA	NA	TGTGCCAGTACACCGGGACAAGCTAACTATGGCTACACCTTC	CASTPGQANYGYTF
TRBV28	TRBJ2-3	NA	NA	TGTGCCAGCAGTTTAGGCAGGGTGGGGACAGATACGCAGTATTTT	CASSLGRVGTDTQYF
TRBV7-9	TRBJ2-1	NA	TRBD2	TGTGCCAGCAGTCTCGGGACTAGCGGGAGCGTGAGGAATGAGCAGTTCTTC	CASSLGTSGSVRNEQFF
TRBV7-8	TRBJ1-1	few	TRBD1	TGTGCCAGCAGCTTAGCGGGGAGACAGGGGGCCACTGAAGCTTTCTTT	CASSLAGRQGATEAFF
TRBV5-1	TRBJ2-3	once	NA	TGCGCCAGCAGCTTGGGTACTCTCACAGATACGCAGTATTTT	CASSLGTLTDTQYF
TRBV4-3	TRBJ1-2	NA	NA	TGCGCCAGCAGCCAAGCCACCCAGGGGTACTATGGCTACACCTTC	CASSQATQGYYGYTF
TRBV7-2	TRBJ1-5	NA	NA	TGTGCCAGCAGCTTATACGCAGGGAGGGGTCAGCCCCAGCATTTT	CASSLYAGRGQPQHF
TRBV7-3	TRBJ2-1	NA	TRBD2	TGTGCCAGCAGCTTATCGTCCGGGACTAGCGGGGTTCGGCGTAATGAGCAGTTCTTC	CASSLSSGTSGVRRNEQFF
TRBV11-2	TRBJ2-7	NA	TRBD2	TGTGCCAGCAGACGTAGCGGGAGCTCCTACGAGCAGTACTTC	CASRRSGSSYEQYF
TRBV27	TRBJ1-5	NA	NA	TGTGCCAGCAGCGTCACCAGAAGCGAGAGGAATCAGCCCCAGCATTTT	CASSVTRSERNQPQHF
TRBV28	TRBJ1-1	once	TRBD1	TGTGCCGGGACGAGACAGGGGAAGAACACTGAAGCTTTCTTT	CAGTRQGKNTEAFF